A selection of T cell receptor beta chains follows, all from one sample in a study of T cells in Graves' hyperthyroidism and ophthalmopathy. TCRdb recomputed calls from the multiplex PCR reads with MiXCR, one row per CDR3 protein. Here the sample spans about 700,000 distinct CDR3 sequences, 13% to 15% being singletons. The specimen was blood. These receptors were taken from a woman aged 18-35 years with Graves' hyperthyroidism. Both conserved end residues are trimmed from each CDR3.

V: TRBV20-1; J: TRBJ2-7; CDR3: SCLGLAGGPTSEQY
V: TRBV7-9; J: TRBJ2-7; CDR3: ASSFMDRGFYEQY
V: TRBV4-1; J: TRBJ2-7; CDR3: ASSQGIGRTYYEQY
V: TRBV20-1; J: TRBJ2-1; CDR3: SARPSREGRDEQF
V: TRBV4-1; J: TRBJ2-7; CDR3: ASSQESELGVRLSYEQY
V: TRBV20-1; J: TRBJ2-5; CDR3: SARDFSPGRETQY
V: TRBV20-1; J: TRBJ1-4; CDR3: SARLPGGGKTV
V: TRBV12-3/TRBV12-4; J: TRBJ1-4; CDR3: ASSSGSVSEKLF
V: TRBV7-9; J: TRBJ1-5; CDR3: ASSPSNKDQPQH
V: TRBV18; J: TRBJ1-4; CDR3: ASSPIRATNEKLF
V: TRBV9; J: TRBJ1-6; CDR3: ASSVAGQLNSPLH
V: TRBV6-5; J: TRBJ2-1; CDR3: ASSYSRGYNEQF
V: TRBV5-1; J: TRBJ2-7; CDR3: AGSLAGGPSRGYEQY
V: TRBV28; J: TRBJ2-7; CDR3: ASSFLNRGHYEQY